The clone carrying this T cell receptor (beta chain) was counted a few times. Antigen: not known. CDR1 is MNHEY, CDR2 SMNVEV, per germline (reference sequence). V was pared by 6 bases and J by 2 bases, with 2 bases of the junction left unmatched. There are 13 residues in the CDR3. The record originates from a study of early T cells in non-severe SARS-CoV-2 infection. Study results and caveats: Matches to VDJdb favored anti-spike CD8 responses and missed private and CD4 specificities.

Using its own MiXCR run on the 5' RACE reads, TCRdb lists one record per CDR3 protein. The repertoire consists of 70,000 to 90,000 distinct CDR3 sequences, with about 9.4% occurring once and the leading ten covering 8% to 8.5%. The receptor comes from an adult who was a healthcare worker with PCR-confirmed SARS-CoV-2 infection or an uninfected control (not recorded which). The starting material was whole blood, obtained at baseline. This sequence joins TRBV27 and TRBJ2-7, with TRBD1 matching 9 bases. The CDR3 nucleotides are TGTGCCAGCAGGGACAGGGGCCCCTACGAGCAGTACTTC. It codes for CASRDRGPYEQYF.